The 25 T cell receptor beta chains below come from one sample, sequenced in a study of OX40 agonist ivuxolimab in advanced cancers. Method: immunoSEQ multiplex PCR; TCRdb's copy keeps in-frame clones and lacks some. This sample has tens of thousands of clones, with 75% to 85% found just once. The source was CD4+ or CD8+ T cells sorted from blood, collected in a trial of the OX40 agonist ivuxolimab. The receptor source for this set is an adult with an advanced solid tumor such as melanoma, head and neck, liver or kidney cancer.

The J gene is TRBJ1-5, the V gene TRBV19; D may be TRBD1 (5 bases). CDR3 size: 15 residues. Trimming shortened V by 5 bases and J by 1 base, and 12 bases separated the two germline ends. The germline CDR1 and CDR2 sequences are LNHDA and SQIVND (reference sequence). DNA for the CDR3: TGTGCCAGTAGTGGACAAGACAGCAGCAATCAGCCCCAGCATTTT. Residues: CASSGQDSSNQPQHF.

DNA for the CDR3: TGTGCCAGCGCAGCGGTCAGGGGGTTATACGAGCAGTACTTC. This encodes CASAAVRGLYEQYF. The genes are TRBV28 and TRBJ2-7, with 7 bases aligning to TRBD1. The CDR3 extends over 14 amino acids. J lost 4 bases, V lost 8 bases, and 11 bases had no gene match. Germline V gene lookup returns CDR1 MDHEN and CDR2 SYDVKM.

The V and J genes are TRBV5-6 and TRBJ2-3; D is undetermined. The CDR3 runs 14 residues. The germline V gene has CDR1 SGHDT and CDR2 YYEEEE. Trimming cost V 1 base and J 1 base, with 7 bases left between them. CDR3 residues: CASSLTLRTDTQYF. The CDR3 coding sequence is TGTGCCAGCAGCTTGACCCTACGCACAGATACGCAGTATTTT. Complete variable domain (other parts from reference TRBV5-6 and TRBJ2-3): DAGVTQSPTHLIKTRGQQVTLRCSPKSGHDTVSWYQQALGQGPQFIFQYYEEEERQRGNFPDRFSGHQFPNYSSELNVNALLLGDSALYLCASSLTLRTDTQYFGPGTRLTVL.

In this sample, this clone turned up once. V is TRBV5-1 and J is TRBJ2-7; TRBD2 aligns across 11 bases. Germline values: CDR1 SGHRS, CDR2 YFSETQ. V gave up 2 bases and J gave up 2 bases; unmatched junction bases: 0. The CDR3 consists of 14 residues. The CDR3 DNA is TGCGCCAGCAGCTTACTAGCGGGGGCCTACGAGCAGTACTTC. This codes for CASSLLAGAYEQYF.

V and J are TRBV28 and TRBJ2-7, with D possibly matching TRBD2 (6 bases). V was shortened by 4 bases and J by 2 bases, with 15 bases between the two germline ends. Germline assignment: CDR1 MDHEN and CDR2 SYDVKM. This CDR3 spans 15 amino acids. This chain's CDR3 is CASSSSSADPYEQYF. CDR3 nucleotide sequence: TGTGCCAGCAGTTCGTCTAGCGCCGATCCCTACGAGCAGTACTTC.

The V gene is TRBV30, the J gene TRBJ2-5; a weak D match, TRBD1 (6 bases). The CDR3 contains 12 residues. Trimming left V 0 bases short and J 4 bases short, with 6 bases between. The germline V gene encodes CDR1 GTSNPN and CDR2 SVGIG (reference sequence). CDR3 region: CAWSVGGETQYF. CDR3 in DNA: TGTGCCTGGAGTGTAGGGGGAGAGACCCAGTACTTC.

CDR3 sequence reads: CASAPGQGIETFF. As DNA, the CDR3 is TGTGCTAGTGCCCCCGGACAGGGGATCGAAACTTTCTTT. The chain has TRBV12-5 and TRBJ1-1, with TRBD1 matching over 9 bases. The CDR3 sequence is 13 residues long. With 7 bases clipped from V and 12 bases from J, the junction kept 12 bases outside the gene matches. Germline CDR1 and CDR2: LGHNT and FRNRAP.

J is TRBJ1-1 and V is TRBV2, with a weak D call TRBD1 (6 bases). CDR1 is SNHLY and CDR2 is FYNNEI in the germline V gene. This CDR3 region has 15 residues. Trimming took 6 bases from V and 0 from J, leaving 14 bases between them. The CDR3 loop reads CASSGTGRVNTEAFF. Written as DNA, the CDR3 is TGTGCCAGCAGCGGCACAGGGCGGGTGAACACTGAAGCTTTCTTT.

J is TRBJ1-1 and V is TRBV9; 7 nucleotides agree with TRBD1. Germline V lookup: CDR1 SGDLS, CDR2 YYNGEE. V lost 4 bases and J lost 0; bases outside the gene matches: 15. This CDR3 has 18 amino acids. In nucleotides, the CDR3 is TGTGCCAGCAGCCCTGAGTCGTTTGACAGGGTTATGAACACTGAAGCTTTCTTT. Encoded protein: CASSPESFDRVMNTEAFF.

The chain carries TRBV28 and TRBJ2-1, with D possibly being TRBD2 (5 bases). The CDR3 is 13 residues long. Deletions cut 1 base from V and 6 bases from J, with 7 bases between. CDR1 and CDR2 from the germline V gene are MDHEN and SYDVKM. CDR3 residues: CASSLSGVNEQFF. DNA of the CDR3: TGTGCCAGCAGTTTATCCGGGGTCAATGAGCAGTTCTTC. The full variable domain, rest sourced from reference TRBV28 and TRBJ2-1, is DVKVTQSSRYLVKRTGEKVFLECVQDMDHENMFWYRQDPGLGLRLIYFSYDVKMKEKGDIPEGYSVSREKKERFSLILESASTNQTSMYLCASSLSGVNEQFFGPGTRLTVL.

The chain links TRBV5-1 to TRBJ1-2; D might be TRBD1 (5 bases). CDR3 size: 13 residues. Germline-derived CDR1 and CDR2 are SGHRS and YFSETQ. The germline V and J ends were trimmed by 2 bases and 6 bases, with 11 bases remaining between them. The CDR3 is CASSLRGLDGYTF. In nucleotides, the CDR3 is TGCGCCAGCAGCTTAAGGGGTTTAGATGGCTACACCTTC.

This chain connects TRBV27 to TRBJ1-5, with D unclear. Germline V gene lookup returns CDR1 MNHEY and CDR2 SMNVEV (reference sequence). The CDR3 sequence is 13 residues long. The germline V and J ends were trimmed by 2 bases and 4 bases, with 6 bases remaining between them. This CDR3 reads CASSLMGNQPQHF. CDR3 sequence (DNA): TGTGCCAGCAGTTTAATGGGAAATCAGCCCCAGCATTTT.

The chain is built from TRBV7-2 and TRBJ2-3; weak D call: TRBD2 (5 bases). V lost 1 base, J lost 5 bases, and 13 bases lay in between. The CDR3 is 15 amino acids. Germline V gene data show CDR1 as SGHTA and CDR2 as FQGNSA. The CDR3, as DNA: TGTGCCAGCAGCTTAGGCGGACTGAGAGAAGATACGCAGTATTTT. It translates to CASSLGGLREDTQYF.

The CDR3 sequence: CASSGGRGTKGYTF. For the CDR3, the DNA is TGTGCCAGCAGTGGGGGGAGGGGCACGAAGGGCTACACCTTC. The chain couples TRBV25-1 to TRBJ1-2, with TRBD1 as a possible D gene (5 bases). Trimming left V 4 bases short and J 8 bases short, with 17 bases between. This CDR3 has 14 residues. CDR1 is MGHDK and CDR2 is SYGVNS in the germline V gene.

This clone was picked up one time. This chain uses TRBV6-6 with TRBJ2-7; D is unresolved. The CDR3 extends over 12 amino acids. V lost 6 bases and J lost 2, with 8 bases in between. Germline assignment: CDR1 MNHNY and CDR2 SVGAGI (reference sequence). CDR3 nucleotides: TGTGCCAGCAGCCGAGAGCCCTACGAGCAGTACTTC. As protein: CASSREPYEQYF.

The genes are TRBV4-2 and TRBJ1-2; D unresolved. The CDR3 totals 14 residues. Germline CDR1 is LGHNA and CDR2 is YNFKEQ. V was clipped by 3 bases and J by 4 bases, with 12 bases between them. The CDR3 sequence is CASSHGGQVYGYTF. CDR3 sequence (DNA): TGTGCCAGCAGCCATGGTGGGCAGGTCTATGGCTACACCTTC.

Only a few counts were recorded for this clone. Written as DNA, the CDR3 is TGTGCCAGCAGCCCGGACAGGGGGCCGGAGACCCAGTACTTC. This encodes CASSPDRGPETQYF. V usage is TRBV11-2 and J usage is TRBJ2-5; 11 bases are shared with TRBD1. The CDR3 has 14 residues. V trimming: 5 bases; J trimming: 5 bases; junction bases outside the gene matches: 4. The germline V gene encodes CDR1 SGHAT and CDR2 FQNNGV.

The chain recombines TRBV5-1 with TRBJ1-3; tentative D call: TRBD1 (5 bases). In germline, CDR1 is SGHRS, CDR2 YFSETQ. CDR3 length: 15 residues. V lost 1 base and J lost 4, with 12 bases in between. CDR3 DNA sequence: TGCGCCAGCAGCTTGACCTCAGGGAGCGGAAACACCATATATTTT. Amino acid sequence: CASSLTSGSGNTIYF.

The rearrangement links TRBV7-8 to TRBJ2-7; 8 bases fit TRBD1. V shed 5 bases and J 3 bases; nucleotides not matched to a gene: 6. CDR1 is SGHVS, CDR2 FQNEAQ, per germline. The CDR3 runs to 14 residues. The CDR3 nucleotides read TGTGCCAGCAGCCGGACAGGGTGGGTCTACGAGCAGTACTTC. Translated: CASSRTGWVYEQYF.

The V and J genes are TRBV2 and TRBJ1-6; D possibly corresponds to TRBD1 (5 bases). This CDR3 spans 16 amino acids. The germline gives CDR1 SNHLY, CDR2 FYNNEI. The V end was cut by 6 bases, the J end by 4 bases, with 16 bases between. Here the CDR3 reads CASSPHLGGYNSPLHF. CDR3 nucleotide sequence: TGTGCCAGCAGCCCCCACCTCGGGGGATATAATTCACCCCTCCACTTT. Full variable domain (remainder filled in from reference TRBV2 and TRBJ1-6): EPEVTQTPSHQVTQMGQEVILRCVPISNHLYFYWYRQILGQKVEFLVSFYNNEISEKSEIFDDQFSVERPDGSNFTLKIRSTKLEDSAMYFCASSPHLGGYNSPLHFGNGTRLTVT.

This sequence joins TRBV18 and TRBJ1-3, with D unclear. V lost 4 bases to trimming and J lost 10 bases, with 14 bases between them. CDR3 length equals 13 residues. Germline CDR1 is KGHSH and CDR2 is LQKENI. This CDR3 is CASSLRASYTIYF. The DNA of the CDR3 is TGTGCCAGCTCACTTCGGGCCTCCTATACCATATATTTT.

This chain connects TRBV5-1 to TRBJ2-3; D may be TRBD1 (6 bases). The V end was cut by 4 bases, the J end by 2 bases, with 17 bases between. Germline CDR1 reads SGHRS; CDR2 reads YFSETQ. The CDR3 contains 16 residues. This CDR3 reads CASSPGANYNTDTQYF. CDR3 coding DNA: TGCGCCAGCAGCCCAGGGGCTAACTACAACACAGATACGCAGTATTTT.

The chain uses TRBV30 and TRBJ1-3; no reliable D call. V gave up 5 bases and J gave up 0 bases, with 5 bases separating them. The germline gives CDR1 GTSNPN, CDR2 SVGIG (reference sequence). The CDR3 spans 12 residues. The CDR3 protein is CAWGISGNTIYF. The CDR3 bases are TGTGCCTGGGGGATCTCTGGAAACACCATATATTTT.

The chain is built from TRBV5-1 and TRBJ1-5; no definite D call. Deletions cut 0 bases from V and 5 bases from J, with 6 bases between. The CDR3 consists of 13 residues. Germline V gives CDR1 SGHRS, CDR2 YFSETQ. CDR3 coding DNA: TGCGCCAGCAGCTTGGGATACGATCAGCCCCAGCATTTT. Protein: CASSLGYDQPQHF.

This chain joins TRBV7-2 and TRBJ1-5, with 9 bases matching TRBD1. The CDR3 covers 15 residues. CDR1 and CDR2 (germline): SGHTA, FQGNSA. Trimming at V came to 4 bases and at J to 2 bases, leaving 3 bases not matched to a gene. The CDR3 spells CASSSRTGGNQPQHF. CDR3 DNA sequence: TGTGCCAGCAGCTCACGGACAGGGGGCAATCAGCCCCAGCATTTT.